These 11 T cell receptor beta chains came from one sample sequenced in a study of cytomegalovirus exposure and HLA in healthy donors (dated by TCRdb to 2016 to 2017). Library preparation used the immunoSEQ multiplex PCR assay. The multiplex PCR relied on a mix of 60 forward primers for TCR Vbeta segments and 13 reverse primers for TCR Jbeta segments. TCRdb retrieved this table from immuneACCESS and kept in-frame rearrangements only. Not all clones are present; in checked studies, unresolved V genes account for under half, and no reason is known for the remainder. The table for this sample shows just over 150,000 clones. The ten largest make up 1% to 1.5% of the sample. Sequences were obtained from PBMCs. The receptors stem from a woman aged 60-70 years in good health and CMV-seronegative.

A note on this clone: Other DNA sequences in the same sample also yield this CDR3. V usage is TRBV10-3 and J usage is TRBJ2-5; 8 bases are a match to TRBD1. Trimming at V came to 8 bases and at J to 3 bases, leaving 2 bases not matched to a gene. This CDR3 has 12 residues. The V gene's germline CDR1 is ENHRY and CDR2 SYGVKD. CDR3 protein: CAISDREETQYF. The CDR3 DNA reads TGTGCCATCTCGGACAGGGAAGAGACCCAGTACTTC.

The J gene is TRBJ1-5, the V gene TRBV4-1; 9 nucleotides agree with TRBD1. V lost 1 base, J lost 7 bases, and 8 bases stayed unmatched. CDR3 size: 16 residues. Germline V lookup: CDR1 MGHRA, CDR2 YSYEKL. Here the CDR3 reads CASSQVGQGFGQPQHF. CDR3 coding DNA: TGCGCCAGCAGCCAAGTCGGACAGGGGTTTGGGCAGCCCCAGCATTTT.

J is TRBJ1-4 and V is TRBV6-1, with 7 bases matching TRBD1. CDR1 is MNHNS, CDR2 SASEGT, per germline. CDR3 length: 18 amino acids. The ends lost 1 base at V and 0 bases at J; junction bases unmatched: 8. The CDR3: CASSEGPGQPATNEKLFF. The CDR3 region has the DNA TGTGCCAGCAGTGAAGGTCCGGGACAGCCGGCAACTAATGAAAAACTGTTTTTT.

The chain employs TRBV5-6 and TRBJ2-3; TRBD2 agrees at 8 bases. The J segment lost 2 bases and the V segment lost 3 bases, leaving 8 bases of the junction unmatched. The CDR3 is 16 amino acids. The germline CDR1 and CDR2 sequences are SGHDT and YYEEEE. CDR3 nucleotides: TGTGCCAGCAGCTCTTTAGCGGGAATTAACACAGATACGCAGTATTTT. Its protein product is CASSSLAGINTDTQYF.

The chain links TRBV6-6 to TRBJ1-4; 8 nucleotides agree with TRBD1. Germline values: CDR1 MNHNY, CDR2 SVGAGI (reference sequence). V lost 4 bases, J lost 8 bases, and 12 bases stayed unmatched. The CDR3 has 16 amino acids. As DNA, the CDR3 is TGTGCCAGCAGTTTACAAACCGGGACAGGTGGCGAAAAACTGTTTTTT. Protein product: CASSLQTGTGGEKLFF.

The chain carries TRBV20-1 and TRBJ1-1, with no clear D. The CDR3 runs to 10 residues. The V end was cut by 3 bases, the J end by 7 bases, with 6 bases between. Germline V gives CDR1 DFQATT, CDR2 SNEGSKA (reference sequence). CDR3 nucleotide sequence: TGCAGTGCTAGGTCAGTTGAAGCTTTCTTT. It codes for CSARSVEAFF.

The chain links TRBV5-6 to TRBJ1-1; D is unresolved. Trimming cost V 4 bases and J 3 bases, with 16 bases left between them. Germline V CDR1 and CDR2: SGHDT, YYEEEE. The CDR3 has 15 amino acids. The CDR3 nucleotides are TGTGCCAGCAGCCGCCGGAGAGCCGGGGACACTGAAGCTTTCTTT. Translating gives CASSRRRAGDTEAFF.

The chain joins TRBV7-9 to TRBJ1-1; no reliable D call. From germline, CDR1 is SEHNR and CDR2 FQNEAQ (reference sequence). Deletions cut 4 bases from V and 1 base from J, with 16 bases between. CDR3 length: 16 residues. The DNA for the CDR3 is TGTGCCAGCAGCTCCACCTGGGGAGGGCGGAACACTGAAGCTTTCTTT. Translating it yields CASSSTWGGRNTEAFF.

This sequence joins TRBV7-9 and TRBJ1-2; 9 bases are shared with TRBD1. The trim removed 5 bases at V and 5 bases at J, leaving 6 bases unmatched. Germline lookup yields CDR1 SEHNR and CDR2 FQNEAQ (reference sequence). The CDR3 has 14 amino acids. The CDR3 loop reads CASSQDRGDYGYTF. CDR3 nucleotide sequence: TGTGCCAGCAGCCAGGACAGGGGTGATTATGGCTACACCTTC.

The rearrangement links TRBV18 to TRBJ1-4; TRBD1 matches at 7 bases. The CDR3 covers 14 residues. Trimming at V came to 7 bases and at J to 2 bases, leaving 4 bases not matched to a gene. Germline V gene sequence: CDR1 KGHSH, CDR2 LQKENI. CDR3 nucleotide sequence: TGTGCCAGCTTACAGGGGAGGACTAATGAAAAACTGTTTTTT. This encodes CASLQGRTNEKLFF.

The chain links TRBV2 to TRBJ1-3, with 10 bases fitting TRBD2. Gene TRBJ2-2 matches the end of the DNA better, so the J call may be wrong. The CDR3 extends over 14 amino acids. Germline CDR1 reads SNHLY; CDR2 reads FYNNEI. The DNA of the CDR3 is TGTGCCAGCAAGTCCACTAGCGGGGCCGGGGAGCTGTTTTTT. This sequence encodes CASKSTSGAGELFF.